Following are 14 T cell receptor beta chains from one sample sequenced in a study of read filtering for tumor transcriptome and immune sequencing. From roughly 390 ng of RNA, a library with molecular barcoded alpha/delta and beta/gamma adaptors was made. One entry per CDR3 protein, called by TCRdb with MiXCR from the reads. The sample gives under 150,000 distinct CDR3 sequences, over 10% of which show up once; just under 8.5% is in the top ten. Sequencing was performed on a population of CD138-negative cells sorted from bone marrow. The source of these receptors is a donor over 35 with multiple myeloma.

This clonotype appeared a few times. An end of the junction differs from the germline gene, which may be a read error. The chain is built from TRBV29-1 and TRBJ2-6; D is possibly TRBD1 (5 bases). Germline CDR1 SQVTM, CDR2 ANQGSEA. The CDR3 runs 12 residues. For the CDR3, the DNA is TGCAGCGCAAGCTCTGGGGCCAACGTCCCGACTTTC. Its translation: CSASSGANVPTF.

In its sample, this clonotype was seen many times. The chain uses TRBV4-2 and TRBJ1-2; no definite D call. Between the trimmed V and J ends, which lost 4 bases and 4 bases, there was a span of 7 bases. Germline lookup yields CDR1 LGHNA and CDR2 YNFKEQ. The CDR3 length is 12 residues. CDR3 protein: CASSPDGYGYTF. For the CDR3, the DNA is TGTGCCAGCAGCCCGGACGGCTATGGCTACACCTTC.

The chain employs TRBV20-1 and TRBJ2-3; TRBD1 is a possible D gene (6 bases). The CDR3 is 15 amino acids. Trimming removed 3 bases from V and 2 bases from J, with 15 bases in between. In germline, CDR1 is DFQATT, CDR2 SNEGSKA (reference sequence). CDR3 region: CSASPPGQLTDTQYF. CDR3 sequence (DNA): TGCAGTGCTAGTCCCCCGGGACAACTCACAGATACGCAGTATTTT.

This clonotype was counted between two and nine times. CDR3 sequence: CASSLEGGLAKNIQYF. CDR3 nucleotides: TGTGCCAGCAGCTTAGAGGGGGGCCTAGCCAAAAACATTCAGTACTTC. The chain recombines TRBV7-2 with TRBJ2-4, with D perhaps given as TRBD1 or TRBD2 (6 bases each). The CDR3 is made up of 16 amino acids. Germline values: CDR1 SGHTA, CDR2 FQGNSA. Trimming removed 1 base at V and 0 bases at J, with 10 bases between.

A note on this clonotype: A much bigger clone sits one base away, suggesting this may be a read error. As the CDR3 is not closed by the conserved phenylalanine or tryptophan, this likely results from a read error. The chain links TRBV27 to TRBJ1-6; weak D call: TRBD1 (5 bases). CDR1 is MNHEY, CDR2 SMNVEV, per germline (reference sequence). Deletions cut 1 base from V and 7 bases from J, with 11 bases between. The CDR3 length is 15 residues. The CDR3 here is CASSLYPGSNSPLHV. The CDR3 DNA is TGTGCCAGCAGTTTATACCCAGGGTCAAATTCACCCCTCCACGTT.

This clonotype was seen ten or more times. The chain carries TRBV6-1 and TRBJ1-6; TRBD1 matches at 7 bases. Per germline, CDR1 MNHNS and CDR2 SASEGT. Germline trimming cut 0 bases from V and 9 bases from J; bases unmatched to any gene: 11. The CDR3 runs to 17 residues. CDR3: CASSEALLEGARSPLHF. The CDR3 DNA sequence: TGTGCCAGCAGTGAAGCGCTTCTGGAGGGGGCGCGTTCACCCCTCCACTTT.

This rearrangement joins TRBV10-3 to TRBJ2-7, with no clear D. This CDR3 spans 12 amino acids. Trimming removed 2 bases from V and 0 bases from J, with 2 bases in between. The germline V gene has CDR1 ENHRY and CDR2 SYGVKD. CDR3 DNA: TGTGCCATCAGTGAGATCTCCTACGAGCAGTACTTC. This sequence encodes CAISEISYEQYF.

This clonotype appeared many times. V usage is TRBV6-2 or TRBV6-3 and J usage is TRBJ2-1; D may be TRBD1 or TRBD2 (5 bases each). Germline V gene sequence: CDR1 MNHEY, CDR2 SVGEGT. Trimming took off 4 bases at V and 8 bases at J, with 27 bases between the two ends. The CDR3 is 18 amino acids. CDR3 in DNA: TGTGCCAGCAGTTTCGGTCCCGGGGCAGGGTTCGGGAAAGATGAGCAGTTCTTC. Residues: CASSFGPGAGFGKDEQFF.

By frequency in the sample, this clonotype is medium-sized. The chain is built from TRBV19 and TRBJ2-2, with no clear D. Germline CDR1 and CDR2: LNHDA and SQIVND (reference sequence). The CDR3 loop spans 15 amino acids. Trimming left V 5 bases short and J 3 bases short, with 13 bases between. CDR3 sequence (DNA): TGTGCCAGTAGTCTCCCATTGGTTGACACCGGGGAGCTGTTTTTT. Protein sequence: CASSLPLVDTGELFF. Supplemented by reference TRBV19 and TRBJ2-2, the full variable domain reads DGGITQSPKYLFRKEGQNVTLSCEQNLNHDAMYWYRQDPGQGLRLIYYSQIVNDFQKGDIAEGYSVSREKKESFPLTVTSAQKNPTAFYLCASSLPLVDTGELFFGEGSRLTVL.

This clonotype was seen only a few times. This chain's CDR3 is CASGPTGGTDTQYF. CDR3 DNA: TGTGCTAGCGGCCCGACAGGGGGCACAGATACGCAGTATTTT. This chain connects TRBV7-7 to TRBJ2-3; 8 bases fit TRBD1. CDR1 is SSHAT, CDR2 FNYEAQ, per germline (reference sequence). The CDR3 is made up of 14 amino acids. The full variable domain, with the rest looked up from reference TRBV7-7 and TRBJ2-3, is GAGVSQSPRYKVTKRGQDVTLRCDPISSHATLYWYQQALGQGPEFLTYFNYEAQPDKSGLPSDRFSAERPEGSISTLTIQRTEQRDSAMYRCASGPTGGTDTQYFGPGTRLTVL.

This clonotype was seen ten or more times. This rearrangement joins TRBV7-3 to TRBJ2-1; D is possibly TRBD1 (6 bases). The germline V and J ends were trimmed by 5 bases and 7 bases, with 18 bases remaining between them. There are 15 residues in the CDR3. Looked up from germline, CDR1 is SGHTA and CDR2 is FQGTGA. CDR3 residues: CASSPVGQPQNEQFF. Written as DNA, the CDR3 is TGTGCCAGCAGCCCGGTGGGACAACCCCAAAATGAGCAGTTCTTC.

This clonotype was observed many times. The V and J genes are TRBV6-2 or TRBV6-3 and TRBJ2-1; unclear D gene. Germline V gene lookup returns CDR1 MNHEY and CDR2 SVGEGT. This CDR3 is 12 amino acids long. Trimming took 7 bases from V and 4 from J, leaving 8 bases between them. The DNA of the CDR3 is TGTGCCAGCATGCTACCTTACAATGAGCAGTTCTTC. Translated, it gives CASMLPYNEQFF.

Ten or more counts support this clonotype. The V call is TRBV5-6, the J call TRBJ1-2; D gene uncertain. Germline CDR1 SGHDT, CDR2 YYEEEE. V lost 4 bases and J 4 bases, leaving 8 bases between the germline ends. The CDR3 has 12 amino acids. The CDR3 DNA sequence: TGTGCCAGCAGCGCAGGCTTCTATGGCTACACCTTC. This codes for CASSAGFYGYTF.

The chain uses TRBV5-1 and TRBJ2-7, with 7 bases lining up with TRBD1. This CDR3 is built from 15 residues. V shed 4 bases and J 3 bases; nucleotides not matched to a gene: 10. Germline values: CDR1 SGHRS, CDR2 YFSETQ. This CDR3 is CASSPSSGTVYEQYF. The CDR3 DNA reads TGCGCCAGCAGCCCTTCCTCGGGGACAGTCTACGAGCAGTACTTC.